The source of this T cell receptor beta chain is a study of T cells in Graves' hyperthyroidism and ophthalmopathy. Between the trimmed V and J ends, which lost 2 bases and 5 bases, there was a span of 9 bases. Germline-derived CDR1 and CDR2 are MDHEN and SYDVKM. CDR3 length: 13 residues. Study-wide findings and caveats: The model's output predicted ophthalmopathy at a median of approximately 6.5 months prior to onset. Blood also carried most thyroid clonotypes expanded above 0.001.

This clonotype was detected many times. Its antigen remains unknown. Authors of the study amplified TCR beta CDR3 regions from RNA transcripts. RT-PCR in the first round (using the HTBI primer set) targeted the TCR CDR3. TCRdb reanalysed the multiplex PCR reads using MiXCR and keeps one entry per CDR3 protein. This table has 360,000 or so distinct CDR3 sequences, approximately 14% appearing once. This TCR came from a woman in her fifties or sixties with Graves' ophthalmopathy. V usage is TRBV28 and J usage is TRBJ2-5; D call uncertain. The sample consisted of blood. CDR3 in DNA: TGTGCCAGCAGTTTAAGGGTCCCGGAGACCCAGTACTTC. It codes for CASSLRVPETQYF.